The clone carrying this T cell receptor beta chain was picked up many times. No antigen is known for it. V shed 4 bases and J shed 2 bases, with 16 bases lying between them. The CDR3 loop spans 16 amino acids. Germline loops: CDR1 LNHNV, CDR2 YYDKDF (reference sequence). These data originate in a study of T cells after yellow fever vaccination. Study outcomes and limitations: Though weaker, the secondary response peaked faster, on day 5 versus 15. Abundant clonotypes from the bulk population could contaminate FACS-sorted repertoires. The booster saw the reappearance of most primary-vaccination clones (roughly 97% CD4, about 85% CD8).

The authors made TCR cDNA by 5'RACE template switching, adding a universal primer site and UMIs. One entry per CDR3 protein, called by TCRdb with MiXCR from the 5' RACE reads. The data show under 700,000 distinct CDR3 sequences, with about 17% seen just once and 15% to 20% held by the top ten. The material sequenced was PBMCs, taken 5 to 6 days after the first yellow fever vaccination. The chain joins TRBV15 to TRBJ2-3, with TRBD1 as a possible D gene (6 bases). The receptor was isolated from a man aged 18-30 years who received the YFV17D yellow fever vaccine. The CDR3 sequence is CATSTAPGHYTDTQYF. The DNA for the CDR3 is TGTGCCACCAGCACGGCGCCGGGACACTACACAGATACGCAGTATTTT.